This is a list of T cell receptor beta chains from one sample in a study of human T cells and chemical hapten exposure. One entry per CDR3 protein, called by TCRdb with MiXCR from the RACE reads. The sample consists of around 300,000 distinct CDR3 sequences, about 5% of them appearing once. The sequences come from whole blood, collected in connection with sensitization to the hapten diphenylcyclopropenone (DPC). The receptor set was obtained from a young woman with alopecia areata. Some clones in this sample may be carry-over from other donors' samples. The conserved cysteine and the conserved F or W are not part of the CDR3 here.

j_gene,v_gene,CDR3aa
TRBJ2-6,TRBV5-1,ASSLKITGGLDSGANVLT
TRBJ2-7,TRBV4-2,ASSQTPDRVGYEQY
TRBJ1-5,TRBV6-1,ASSEETGVIQH
TRBJ1-2,TRBV2,ASSGQGRLQGYT
TRBJ2-7,TRBV3-1,ASSQDGPGGRREQY
TRBJ1-1,TRBV20-1,SASSSFEMNTEAF
TRBJ1-1,TRBV7-3,ASSSPDRGVNTEAF
TRBJ1-1,TRBV7-2,ASSLAGRSRTEAF
TRBJ2-5,TRBV25-1,ATSLSETQY
TRBJ1-1,TRBV7-2,ASSLFPDGNTEAF
TRBJ2-1,TRBV29-1,SVETQGALGFGNEQF
TRBJ2-1,TRBV11-1,ASSLDGGEGYNEQF
TRBJ2-3,TRBV4-1,ASSQDQRGPTDTQY
TRBJ2-2,TRBV19,ASRLEGVSLFGELF
TRBJ2-1,TRBV20-1,SAGTGGYNEQF
TRBJ2-3,TRBV9,ASSQNKRGTDTQY
TRBJ1-1,TRBV5-1,ASSATTGYEMNTEAF
TRBJ2-2,TRBV3-1,ASSQSLAGGPPGTGELF
TRBJ2-3,TRBV10-3,AISERQGTSTDTQY
TRBJ1-2,TRBV6-2/TRBV6-3,ASTDNRGPGGYGYT
TRBJ1-2,TRBV7-9,ASSPRIAWGYT
TRBJ1-1,TRBV5-1,ASTACPLSGTEAF
TRBJ1-2,TRBV5-6,ASSLAGGDNYGYT
TRBJ2-1,TRBV9,ASSHPGTGAYNEQF
TRBJ1-4,TRBV12-3/TRBV12-4,ASSPGRSNEKLF
TRBJ1-2,TRBV4-1,ASSQIEGNYGYT
TRBJ1-3,TRBV7-3,ASSLTVQSSGNTIY
TRBJ2-4,TRBV6-5,ASSYSGLAALTRGDIQY
TRBJ2-5,TRBV5-1,ASSLATLAGGLQETQY
TRBJ2-3,TRBV6-4,ASSTSGGGTDTQY
TRBJ1-5,TRBV6-5,ASSYRVGDQPQH
TRBJ1-1,TRBV29-1,SVEVGTEAF
TRBJ1-3,TRBV19,ASGRDNSGNTIY